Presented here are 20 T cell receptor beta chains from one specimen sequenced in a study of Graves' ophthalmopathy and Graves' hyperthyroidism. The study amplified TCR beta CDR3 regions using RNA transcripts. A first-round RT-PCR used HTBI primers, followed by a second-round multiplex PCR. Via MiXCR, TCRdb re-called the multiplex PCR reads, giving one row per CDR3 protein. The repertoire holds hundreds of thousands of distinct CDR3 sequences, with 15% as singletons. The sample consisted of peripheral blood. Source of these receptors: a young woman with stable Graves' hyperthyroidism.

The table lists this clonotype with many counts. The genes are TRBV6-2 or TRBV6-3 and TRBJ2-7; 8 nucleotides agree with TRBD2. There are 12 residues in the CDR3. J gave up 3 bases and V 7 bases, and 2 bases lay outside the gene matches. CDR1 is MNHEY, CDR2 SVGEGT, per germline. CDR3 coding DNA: TGTGCCAGCAAGGCGGGGGGCTACGAGCAGTACTTC. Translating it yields CASKAGGYEQYF.

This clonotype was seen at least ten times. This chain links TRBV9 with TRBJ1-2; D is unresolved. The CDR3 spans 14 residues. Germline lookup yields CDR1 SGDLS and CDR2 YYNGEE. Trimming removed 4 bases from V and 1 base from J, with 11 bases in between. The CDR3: CASSPGVHNYGYTF. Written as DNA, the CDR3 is TGTGCCAGCAGCCCCGGGGTCCATAACTATGGCTACACCTTC.

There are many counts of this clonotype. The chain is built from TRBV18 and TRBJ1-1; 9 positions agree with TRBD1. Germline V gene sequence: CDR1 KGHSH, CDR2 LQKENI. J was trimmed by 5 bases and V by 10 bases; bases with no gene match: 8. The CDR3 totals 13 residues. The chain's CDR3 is CATYRGLGTEAFF. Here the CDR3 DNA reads TGTGCCACCTACAGGGGGCTGGGGACTGAAGCTTTCTTT.

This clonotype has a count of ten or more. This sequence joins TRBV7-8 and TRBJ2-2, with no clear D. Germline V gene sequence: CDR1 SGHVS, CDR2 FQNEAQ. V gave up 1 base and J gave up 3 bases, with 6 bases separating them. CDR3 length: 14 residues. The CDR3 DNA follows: TGTGCCAGCAGCTTAGTTTGGGACACCGGGGAGCTGTTTTTT. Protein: CASSLVWDTGELFF.

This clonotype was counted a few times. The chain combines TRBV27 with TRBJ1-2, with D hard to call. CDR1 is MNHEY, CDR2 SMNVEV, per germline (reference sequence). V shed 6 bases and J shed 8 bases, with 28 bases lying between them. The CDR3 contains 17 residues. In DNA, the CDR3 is TGTGCCAGCAGGCCACGTGGGGTACCTCTATCGCTCGGGGGCTACACCTTC. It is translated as CASRPRGVPLSLGGYTF.

The CDR3, as DNA: TGTGCCACCCAACAGGGGAACCCTCAGCCCCAGCATTTT. Translation gives CATQQGNPQPQHF. V usage is TRBV19 and J usage is TRBJ1-5; 7 nucleotides match TRBD1. The CDR3 totals 13 residues. J lost 6 bases, V lost 10 bases, and 9 bases had no gene match. The germline V gene has CDR1 LNHDA and CDR2 SQIVND (reference sequence).

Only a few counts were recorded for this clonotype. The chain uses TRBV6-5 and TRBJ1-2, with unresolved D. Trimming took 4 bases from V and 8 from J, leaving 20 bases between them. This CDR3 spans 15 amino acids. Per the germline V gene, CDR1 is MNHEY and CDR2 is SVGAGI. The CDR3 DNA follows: TGTGCCAGCAGTTGGACCGACTCCAAGGCGGGGGGCTACACCTTC. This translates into CASSWTDSKAGGYTF.

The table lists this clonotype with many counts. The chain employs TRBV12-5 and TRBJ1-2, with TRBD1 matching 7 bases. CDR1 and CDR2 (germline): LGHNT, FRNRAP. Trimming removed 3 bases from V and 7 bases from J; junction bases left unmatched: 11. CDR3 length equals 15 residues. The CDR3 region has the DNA TGTGCTAGTGGTTTCGAGGGCAGGGGGTGGGGTGGCTACACCTTC. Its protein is CASGFEGRGWGGYTF.

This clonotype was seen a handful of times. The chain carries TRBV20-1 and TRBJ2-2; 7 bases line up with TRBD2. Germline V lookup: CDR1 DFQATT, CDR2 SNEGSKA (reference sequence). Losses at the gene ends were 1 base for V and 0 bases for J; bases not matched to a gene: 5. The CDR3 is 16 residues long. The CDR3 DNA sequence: TGCAGTGCTAGAGGGCGGGGGACCTCGAACACCGGGGAGCTGTTTTTT. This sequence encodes CSARGRGTSNTGELFF.

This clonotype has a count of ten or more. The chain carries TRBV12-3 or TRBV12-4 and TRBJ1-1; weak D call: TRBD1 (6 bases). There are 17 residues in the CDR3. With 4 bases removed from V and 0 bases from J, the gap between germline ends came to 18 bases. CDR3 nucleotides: TGTGCCAGCAGTTCTCGGGCAGCTTGGGACATGAACACTGAAGCTTTCTTT. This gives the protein CASSSRAAWDMNTEAFF.

CDR3 sequence: CASRRGGGETQYF. The CDR3 region has the DNA TGTGCCAGCAGGCGCGGAGGCGGGGAGACCCAGTACTTC. This rearrangement joins TRBV6-1 to TRBJ2-5; D possibly corresponds to TRBD2 (5 bases). The length of the CDR3 is 13 residues. Germline V gene lookup returns CDR1 MNHNS and CDR2 SASEGT. Trimming removed 6 bases from V and 5 bases from J, with 13 bases in between.

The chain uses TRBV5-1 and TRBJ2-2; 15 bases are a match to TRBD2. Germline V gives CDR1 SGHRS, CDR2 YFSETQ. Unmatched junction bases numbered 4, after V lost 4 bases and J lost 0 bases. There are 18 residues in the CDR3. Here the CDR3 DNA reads TGCGCCAGCAGCAGAGGACTAGCGGGGGGGCCGAACACCGGGGAGCTGTTTTTT. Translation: CASSRGLAGGPNTGELFF.

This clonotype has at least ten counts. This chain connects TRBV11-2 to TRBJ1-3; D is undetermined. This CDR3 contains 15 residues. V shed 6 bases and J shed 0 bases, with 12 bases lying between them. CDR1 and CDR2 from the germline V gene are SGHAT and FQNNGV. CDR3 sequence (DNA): TGTGCCAGCAGTCCTAACGGATTCTCTGGAAACACCATATATTTT. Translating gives CASSPNGFSGNTIYF.

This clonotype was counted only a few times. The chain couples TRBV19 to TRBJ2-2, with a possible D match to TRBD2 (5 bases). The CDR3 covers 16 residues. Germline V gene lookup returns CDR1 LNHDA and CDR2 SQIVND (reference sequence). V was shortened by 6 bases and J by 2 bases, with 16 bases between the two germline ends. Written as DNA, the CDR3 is TGTGCCAGTAGGGCCGCGGGTCGGAGAAACACCGGGGAGCTGTTTTTT. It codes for CASRAAGRRNTGELFF.

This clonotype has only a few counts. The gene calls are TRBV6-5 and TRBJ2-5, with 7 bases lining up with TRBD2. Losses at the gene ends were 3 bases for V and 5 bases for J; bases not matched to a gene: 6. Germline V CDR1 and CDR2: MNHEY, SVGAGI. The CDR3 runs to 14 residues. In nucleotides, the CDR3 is TGTGCCAGCAGTTATGCGACTAGCTGGGAGACCCAGTACTTC. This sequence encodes CASSYATSWETQYF.

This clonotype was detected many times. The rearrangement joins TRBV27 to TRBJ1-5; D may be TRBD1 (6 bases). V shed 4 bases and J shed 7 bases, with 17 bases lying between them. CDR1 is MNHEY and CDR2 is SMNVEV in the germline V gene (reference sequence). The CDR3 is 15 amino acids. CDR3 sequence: CASSSYQGSDQPQHF. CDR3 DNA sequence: TGTGCCAGCAGTTCCTATCAGGGGTCGGACCAGCCCCAGCATTTT.

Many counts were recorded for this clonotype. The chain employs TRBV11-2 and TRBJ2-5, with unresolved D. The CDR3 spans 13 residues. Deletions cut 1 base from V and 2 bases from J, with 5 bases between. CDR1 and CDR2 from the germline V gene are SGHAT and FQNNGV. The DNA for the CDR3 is TGTGCCAGCAGCTTAGCGTCACAAGAGACCCAGTACTTC. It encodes CASSLASQETQYF.

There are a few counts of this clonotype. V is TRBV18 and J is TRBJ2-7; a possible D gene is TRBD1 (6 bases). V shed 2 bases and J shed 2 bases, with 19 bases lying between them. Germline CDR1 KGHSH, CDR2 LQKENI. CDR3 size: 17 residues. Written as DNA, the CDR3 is TGTGCCAGCTCACCAGGTTTAATCACAGGGCGGCCCTACGAGCAGTACTTC. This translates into CASSPGLITGRPYEQYF. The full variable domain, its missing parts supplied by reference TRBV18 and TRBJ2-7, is NAGVMQNPRHLVRRRGQEARLRCSPMKGHSHVYWYRQLPEEGLKFMVYLQKENIIDESGMPKERFSAEFPKEGPSILRIQQVVRGDSAAYFCASSPGLITGRPYEQYFGPGTRLTVT.

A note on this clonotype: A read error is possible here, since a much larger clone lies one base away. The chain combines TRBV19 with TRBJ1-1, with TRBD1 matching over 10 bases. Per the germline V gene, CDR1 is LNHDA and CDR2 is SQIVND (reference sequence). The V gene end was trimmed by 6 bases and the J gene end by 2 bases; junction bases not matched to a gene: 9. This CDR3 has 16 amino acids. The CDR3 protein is CASSLTGGALNTEAFF. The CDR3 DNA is TGTGCCAGTAGCCTGACAGGGGGCGCTTTAAACACTGAAGCTTTCTTT.

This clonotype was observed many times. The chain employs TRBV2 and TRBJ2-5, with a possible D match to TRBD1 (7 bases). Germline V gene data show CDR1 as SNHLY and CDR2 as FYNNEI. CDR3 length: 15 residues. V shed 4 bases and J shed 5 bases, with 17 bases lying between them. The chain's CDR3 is CASSGGGGIEETQYF. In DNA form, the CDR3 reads TGTGCCAGCAGTGGTGGAGGGGGCATTGAGGAGACCCAGTACTTC.